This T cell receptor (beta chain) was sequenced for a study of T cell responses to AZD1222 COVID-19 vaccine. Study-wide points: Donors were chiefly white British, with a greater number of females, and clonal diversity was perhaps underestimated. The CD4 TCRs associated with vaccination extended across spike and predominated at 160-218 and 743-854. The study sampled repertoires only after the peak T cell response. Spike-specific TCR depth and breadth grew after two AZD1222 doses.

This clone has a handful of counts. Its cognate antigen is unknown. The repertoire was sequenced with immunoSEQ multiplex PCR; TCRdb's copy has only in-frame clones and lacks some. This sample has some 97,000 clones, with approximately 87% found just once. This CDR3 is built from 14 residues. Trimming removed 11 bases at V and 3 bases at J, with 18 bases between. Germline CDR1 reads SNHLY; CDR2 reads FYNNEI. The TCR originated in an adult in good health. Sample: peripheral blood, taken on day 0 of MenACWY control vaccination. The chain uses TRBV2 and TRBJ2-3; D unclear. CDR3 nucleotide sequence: TGTGCCTCTGCCGGAATAAGTGTTACAGATACGCAGTATTTT. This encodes CASAGISVTDTQYF.